This TCR beta chain was sequenced during a study of early T cells in non-severe SARS-CoV-2 infection. TCRdb ran MiXCR on the 5' RACE reads and lists one entry per CDR3 protein. This table has about 83,000 distinct CDR3 sequences, roughly an eighth appearing once. The CDR3 is 14 residues long. Germline CDR1 and CDR2: MGHDK and SYGVNS. Trimming took off 2 bases at V and 7 bases at J, with 12 bases between the two ends. The chain links TRBV25-1 to TRBJ1-3; no firm D call. The sequence derives from an adult who was a healthcare worker with PCR-confirmed SARS-CoV-2 infection or an uninfected control (not recorded which). Sequenced sample: whole blood. The CDR3 nucleotides read TGTGCCAGCAGTGAAGAGATGAGAGGGAACACCATATATTTT. It is translated as CASSEEMRGNTIYF.